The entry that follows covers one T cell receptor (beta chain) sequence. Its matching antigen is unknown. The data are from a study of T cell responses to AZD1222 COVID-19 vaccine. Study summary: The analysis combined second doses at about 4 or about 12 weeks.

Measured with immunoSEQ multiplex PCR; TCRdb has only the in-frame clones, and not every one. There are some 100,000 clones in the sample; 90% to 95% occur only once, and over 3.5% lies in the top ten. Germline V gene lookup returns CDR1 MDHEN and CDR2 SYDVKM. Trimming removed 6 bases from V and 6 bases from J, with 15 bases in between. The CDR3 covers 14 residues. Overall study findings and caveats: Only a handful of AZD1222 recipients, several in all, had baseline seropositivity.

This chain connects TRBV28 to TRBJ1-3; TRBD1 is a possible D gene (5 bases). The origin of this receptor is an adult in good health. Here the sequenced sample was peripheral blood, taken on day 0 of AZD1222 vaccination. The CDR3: CASSQRGLENTIYF. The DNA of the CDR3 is TGTGCCAGCAGCCAACGGGGGTTGGAAAACACCATATATTTT.